The next 7 T cell receptor beta chains were all read from a single sample in a study of beta chain features in type 1 diabetes. The antigens these receptors bind are not known. Every isolated RNA sample was fully reverse transcribed, so sequencing captured expressed TCRB transcripts. Assay: immunoSEQ multiplex PCR; the TCRdb copy retains only in-frame clones and omits some. The sample lists hundreds of thousands of clones; approximately 15% were seen once. Study results and limitations: Type 1 diabetes patients had moderately but significantly shorter TCRB CDR3s in all four CD4+ subsets.

Material for sequencing was naive CD4+ T cells from blood. These TCRs come from a man in his thirties or forties with type 1 diabetes.

This chain links TRBV27 with TRBJ2-7; no clear D. This CDR3 spans 14 amino acids. The germline V gene has CDR1 MNHEY and CDR2 SMNVEV (reference sequence). V was pared by 4 bases and J by 0 bases, with 10 bases between. The DNA for the CDR3 is TGTGCCAGCAGTTCAAGATTTAGCTCCTACGAGCAGTACTTC. Its translation is CASSSRFSSYEQYF.

In its sample, this clone was seen a few times. V usage is TRBV7-9 and J usage is TRBJ2-1, with TRBD1 matching over 9 bases. The CDR3 has 14 amino acids. Germline V CDR1 and CDR2: SEHNR, FQNEAQ (reference sequence). V shed 5 bases, J shed 5 bases, and the junction held 4 bases outside the gene matches. CDR3 nucleotides: TGTGCCAGCAGCCTGCGGACAGGGGACAATGAGCAGTTCTTC. The encoded protein is CASSLRTGDNEQFF.

This chain joins TRBV6-5 and TRBJ2-6, with D unclear. This CDR3 has 15 amino acids. V lost 6 bases, J lost 4 bases, and 13 bases lay in between. In germline, CDR1 is MNHEY, CDR2 SVGAGI. The CDR3 reads CASSPIKLGANVLTF. The CDR3 DNA reads TGTGCCAGCAGCCCTATAAAGCTGGGGGCCAACGTCCTGACTTTC.

The CDR3: CASSATLAGRTDTQYF. The CDR3 DNA is TGTGCCAGCAGCGCCACACTAGCGGGACGGACAGATACGCAGTATTTT. The chain recombines TRBV9 with TRBJ2-3; the match to TRBD2 covers 10 bases. This CDR3 has 16 residues. V shed 3 bases and J 3 bases; nucleotides not matched to a gene: 7. The V gene's germline CDR1 is SGDLS and CDR2 YYNGEE.

This chain joins TRBV5-1 and TRBJ2-5; D is possibly TRBD2 (6 bases). The germline gives CDR1 SGHRS, CDR2 YFSETQ. CDR3 size: 14 residues. V was shortened by 2 bases and J by 0 bases, with 8 bases between the two germline ends. The CDR3 DNA is TGCGCCAGCAGCTTAGGACTATACCAAGAGACCCAGTACTTC. This translates into CASSLGLYQETQYF.

The J gene is TRBJ2-2, the V gene TRBV30; TRBD1 agrees at 7 bases. Germline V gene data show CDR1 as GTSNPN and CDR2 as SVGIG (reference sequence). With V trimmed by 0 bases and J by 6 bases, 1 base remained unmatched. There are 13 residues in the CDR3. For the CDR3, the DNA is TGTGCCTGGAGTGTAGGGGGCCCCGGGGAGCTGTTTTTT. As protein: CAWSVGGPGELFF.

CDR3 DNA sequence: TGTGCCAGCAGCTCTTCTCTAGCGGGAGTTCCCTACGAGCAGTACTTC. Translated, it gives CASSSSLAGVPYEQYF. The chain has TRBV7-2 and TRBJ2-7, with 10 bases aligning to TRBD2. The V gene end was trimmed by 4 bases and the J gene end by 2 bases; junction bases not matched to a gene: 8. The CDR3 is 16 residues long. Germline CDR1 and CDR2: SGHTA and FQGNSA.